This is a list of T cell receptor beta chains from one sample in a study of shared clonotypes between healthy human individuals. Assay used: immunoSEQ multiplex PCR; TCRdb lists only in-frame clones, some missing. The sample yields 850,000 to 1,200,000 clones, 70% to 80% seen once. Sequenced: memory CD4+ T cells sorted from blood. The receptor source for this set is a man aged 18-30 years in good health. The CDR3 runs from the conserved cysteine through the conserved F or W. Each record gives: D gene, J gene, clone size, V gene, CDR3 DNA, CDR3 protein. D genes are given only for firm matches. Size values are once, few and many counts, or a class for expanded clones, and some rows have none.

. TRBJ2-7 . TRBV9 TGTGCCAGCAGCGTCTCCAGTAGCGGTGTCTACGAGCAGTACTTC CASSVSSSGVYEQYF
TRBD2 TRBJ2-1 . TRBV5-1 TGCGCCAGCAGCTTGGTAGGAGCGGGGTTGGTTGAGCAGTTCTTC CASSLVGAGLVEQFF
TRBD1 TRBJ1-2 . TRBV7-2 TGTGCCAGCGGGAGGGACAGAGCCTATGGCTACACCTTC CASGRDRAYGYTF
TRBD1 TRBJ2-7 . TRBV7-9 TGTGCCAGCAGCGACGGACAGGCCTCCTACGAGCAGTACTTC CASSDGQASYEQYF
TRBD2 TRBJ2-1 . TRBV30 TGTGCCTGGAGTCCCACCGGGACTAGAAGATGGAGGTTCTTC CAWSPTGTRRWRFF
. TRBJ1-4 few TRBV2 TGTGCCAGCAGGGAGCTAACCGGGGAGGAAAAACTGTTTTTT CASRELTGEEKLFF
. TRBJ2-7 . TRBV7-2 TGTGCCAGCAGCCCGGGGAGGCCGGAGCAGTACTTC CASSPGRPEQYF
TRBD1 TRBJ1-5 . TRBV10-3 TGTGCCATCAGCCAAACAGGGGAGGAGGATCAGCCCCAGCATTTT CAISQTGEEDQPQHF
TRBD2 TRBJ2-2 . TRBV28 TGTGCCAGCAGTTTACCTAGCGGGGTAGTCGGGGAGCTGTTTTTT CASSLPSGVVGELFF
TRBD2 TRBJ2-3 . TRBV7-8 TGTGCCAGCAGCTGGACTAGCGGGACTAGCACAGATACGCAGTATTTT CASSWTSGTSTDTQYF
. TRBJ2-2 . TRBV29-1 TGCAGCGTTGAAGGCTGGGTTCGGGGCGGGGAGCTGTTTTTT CSVEGWVRGGELFF